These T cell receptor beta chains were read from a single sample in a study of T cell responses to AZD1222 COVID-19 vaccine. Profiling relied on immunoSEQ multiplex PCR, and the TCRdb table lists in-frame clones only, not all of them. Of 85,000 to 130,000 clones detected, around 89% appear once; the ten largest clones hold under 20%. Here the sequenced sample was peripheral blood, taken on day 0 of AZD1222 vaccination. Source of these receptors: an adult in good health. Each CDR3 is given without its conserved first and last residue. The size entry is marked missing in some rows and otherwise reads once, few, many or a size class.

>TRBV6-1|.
ASSGGGPRPPSYGYT
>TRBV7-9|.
ASSLLTGNTIY
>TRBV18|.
ASSPQSAGQGNTEAF
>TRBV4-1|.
ASSQEHKIAKNIQY
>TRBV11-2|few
ASSRDPGGVTEAF
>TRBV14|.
ASSQAQGREQF
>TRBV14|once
ASSRAGNQPQH
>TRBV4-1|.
ASSQRGATNEKLF
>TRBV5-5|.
ASTGQFNGELF
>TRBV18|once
ASSERSGYTEAF
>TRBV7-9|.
ASSSDGHVRNSYEQY
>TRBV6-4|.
ASSDSSRGGGYT
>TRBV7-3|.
ASSLTSSGGDTQY
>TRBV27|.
ASSKLYPDTQY
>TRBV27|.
ASSSGITEAF
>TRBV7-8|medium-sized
ASSLTQGPNYGYT
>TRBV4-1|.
ASSQSDRLNTEAF
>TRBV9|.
ASSVERIGTGYT
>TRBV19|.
ASSEQGLDEQY
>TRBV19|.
ASSGGTGWGNQPQH
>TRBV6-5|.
ASSRDIHGELF
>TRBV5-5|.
ASSLSGSQETQY
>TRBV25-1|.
ASSDGGRARANEKLF
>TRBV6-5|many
ASSYSYIPGGTEAF
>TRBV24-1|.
ATSVAGGGTDTQY
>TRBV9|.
ASSVGRGNQPQH
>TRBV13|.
ASSLAALNNEQF
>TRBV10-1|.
ASSEARYSNQPQH
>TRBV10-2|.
ASRTGAGELF
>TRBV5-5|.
ASSLVSPDRGNTIY
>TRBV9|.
ASSVGSGNTEAF
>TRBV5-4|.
ATRGTWARDTYGYT
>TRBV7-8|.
ASSTRGSNQPQH
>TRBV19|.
ASSNRDRGVTGELF
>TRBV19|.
ASSIPGGQGPTEQY
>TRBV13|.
ASSDQREAF
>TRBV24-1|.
ATSEPGQGIHEQY
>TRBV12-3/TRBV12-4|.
ASSLVTDYGYT
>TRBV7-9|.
ASSYDPDTQY
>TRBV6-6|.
ASSQGLAGQEQY
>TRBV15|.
ATSARQGNQPQH
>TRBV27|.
ASSLSISYGYT
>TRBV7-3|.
ASSSLPRSTDTQY